This entry lists 11 T cell receptor beta chains sequenced from one sample in a study of cytomegalovirus exposure and HLA in healthy donors. Amplification used 60 Vbeta primers and 13 Jbeta primers. Some clones are missing from TCRdb's copy, which holds only in-frame ones; the method was immunoSEQ multiplex PCR. The repertoire holds more than 150,000 clones, 60% to 85% seen once, with 7% in the top ten. The sequencing input was PBMCs. Receptor source: a woman in her forties in good health and CMV-seropositive.

The chain links TRBV7-9 to TRBJ1-1; tentative D call: TRBD1 (5 bases). The V gene's germline CDR1 is SEHNR and CDR2 FQNEAQ (reference sequence). The CDR3 loop spans 15 amino acids. V lost 4 bases, J lost 1 base, and 13 bases lay in between. The CDR3 nucleotides read TGTGCCAGCAGCTACGGCGGGGGAAAGAACACTGAAGCTTTCTTT. Its translation: CASSYGGGKNTEAFF.

The V gene is TRBV5-5, the J gene TRBJ1-1; 8 bases are shared with TRBD1. CDR3 size: 13 residues. Looked up from germline, CDR1 is SGHKS and CDR2 is YYEKEE (reference sequence). Trimming cost V 4 bases and J 5 bases; bases outside gene matches: 4. CDR3 region: CASSPQGATEAFF. CDR3 nucleotides: TGTGCCAGCAGCCCGCAGGGGGCAACTGAAGCTTTCTTT.

This chain connects TRBV6-1 to TRBJ1-5; TRBD1 might be the D (6 bases). Germline V gives CDR1 MNHNS, CDR2 SASEGT. There are 13 residues in the CDR3. Deletions cut 5 bases from V and 6 bases from J, with 11 bases between. For the CDR3, the DNA is TGTGCCAGCAGTTTCCCAGGGGTTCAGCCCCAGCATTTT. Its protein is CASSFPGVQPQHF.

This chain connects TRBV6-6 to TRBJ2-3; possibly TRBD1 for D (5 bases). Germline CDR1 is MNHNY and CDR2 is SVGAGI (reference sequence). V gave up 5 bases and J gave up 1 base, with 16 bases separating them. This CDR3 has 16 residues. The CDR3 loop is CASSPTLGVRTDTQYF. The CDR3 nucleotides are TGTGCCAGCAGTCCGACTTTAGGGGTCCGCACAGATACGCAGTATTTT.

V gene TRBV7-9 combines with J gene TRBJ1-6; 9 bases align to TRBD1. The germline V gene has CDR1 SEHNR and CDR2 FQNEAQ (reference sequence). Trimming took 3 bases from V and 10 from J; bases not matched to a gene: 4. This CDR3 contains 14 residues. CDR3 coding DNA: TGTGCCAGCAGCTTCGCACAGGGGGCATCACCCCTCCACTTT. Translated: CASSFAQGASPLHF.

V is TRBV10-2 and J is TRBJ2-2; D is perhaps TRBD2 (5 bases). The germline V gene has CDR1 WSHSY and CDR2 SAAADI. Trimming took 7 bases from V and 6 from J, leaving 9 bases between them. CDR3 length equals 12 residues. CDR3 amino acids: CASTPGSGELFF. The CDR3 DNA sequence: TGCGCCAGCACGCCGGGGTCCGGGGAGCTGTTTTTT.

The chain uses TRBV10-3 and TRBJ1-2, with D hard to call. V was pared by 3 bases and J by 4 bases, with 15 bases between. This CDR3 comprises 15 residues. In germline, CDR1 is ENHRY, CDR2 SYGVKD. This chain's CDR3 is CAISESGPGPYGYTF. As DNA, the CDR3 is TGTGCCATCAGTGAAAGTGGCCCGGGTCCCTATGGCTACACCTTC.

The genes are TRBV4-1 and TRBJ2-3; possible D gene TRBD2, 5 bases. Trimming took 0 bases from V and 0 from J, leaving 10 bases between them. The germline CDR1 and CDR2 sequences are MGHRA and YSYEKL. The CDR3 is 16 amino acids. The CDR3 DNA follows: TGCGCCAGCAGCCAAGACCCGGGGTACAGCACAGATACGCAGTATTTT. Its protein product is CASSQDPGYSTDTQYF.

The V call is TRBV5-6, the J call TRBJ1-2, with TRBD1 matching over 11 bases. The V segment lost 6 bases and the J segment 3 bases; nucleotides outside the gene matches: 4. In germline, CDR1 is SGHDT, CDR2 YYEEEE. The CDR3 is 14 residues long. The DNA for the CDR3 is TGTGCCAGCATCCGGGACAGGGGGGACTATGGCTACACCTTC. Its protein product is CASIRDRGDYGYTF.

This clone was seen only a few times. The V and J genes are TRBV5-1 and TRBJ1-1, with 9 bases aligning to TRBD1. The V and J ends lost 0 bases and 10 bases, in that order; junction bases with no gene match: 4. Germline CDR1 SGHRS, CDR2 YFSETQ. The CDR3 extends over 13 amino acids. The DNA for the CDR3 is TGCGCCAGCAGCTTGGAACAGGGGGCGATAGCTTTCTTT. Its protein product is CASSLEQGAIAFF.

The chain combines TRBV11-3 with TRBJ2-2; D remains unclear. CDR1 is SGHNT, CDR2 YENEEA, per germline. The CDR3 runs to 14 residues. Trimming pared 2 bases from V and 4 bases from J, leaving 8 bases between. The CDR3 protein is CASSLSTATGELFF. Here the CDR3 DNA reads TGTGCCAGCAGCTTATCAACTGCCACCGGGGAGCTGTTTTTT.